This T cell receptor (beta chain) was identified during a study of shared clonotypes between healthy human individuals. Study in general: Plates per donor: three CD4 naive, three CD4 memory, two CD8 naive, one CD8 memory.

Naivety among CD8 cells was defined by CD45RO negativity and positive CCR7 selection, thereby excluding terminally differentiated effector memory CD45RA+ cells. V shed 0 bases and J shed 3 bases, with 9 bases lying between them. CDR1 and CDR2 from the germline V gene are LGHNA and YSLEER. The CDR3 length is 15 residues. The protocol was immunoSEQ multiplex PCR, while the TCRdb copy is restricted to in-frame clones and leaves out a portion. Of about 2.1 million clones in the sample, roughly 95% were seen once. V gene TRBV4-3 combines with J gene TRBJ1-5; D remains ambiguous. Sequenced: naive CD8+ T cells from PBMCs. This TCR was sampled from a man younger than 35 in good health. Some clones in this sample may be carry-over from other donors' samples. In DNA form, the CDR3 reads TGCGCCAGCAGCCAAGATGAGAGGACCAATCAGCCCCAGCATTTT. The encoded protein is CASSQDERTNQPQHF.